The 12 T cell receptor beta chains given below trace back to one sample, sequenced in a study of control samples from healthy donors and cancer patients. Clones were read by immunoSEQ multiplex PCR, and TCRdb kept only the in-frame ones, dropping some. The repertoire holds 120,000 or so clones, with about 92% as singletons. The sample consisted of PBMCs. The receptors derive from an elderly man with head and neck cancer.

This clone was seen only once. This chain links TRBV6-1 with TRBJ2-1; possibly TRBD2 for D (6 bases). V was clipped by 3 bases and J by 4 bases, with 13 bases between them. There are 15 residues in the CDR3. The V gene's germline CDR1 is MNHNS and CDR2 SASEGT. The CDR3, as DNA: TGTGCCAGCAGTGATCCAAGCGGGCTGTACAATGAGCAGTTCTTC. Amino acids: CASSDPSGLYNEQFF.

The chain carries TRBV9 and TRBJ2-7, with D possibly matching TRBD2 (5 bases). V lost 0 bases to trimming and J lost 0 bases, with 13 bases between them. The germline V gene has CDR1 SGDLS and CDR2 YYNGEE. This CDR3 contains 16 residues. CDR3 loop: CASSVEQRPSSYEQYF. The CDR3 DNA reads as TGTGCCAGCAGCGTAGAGCAGCGGCCTAGCTCCTACGAGCAGTACTTC.

The chain employs TRBV5-4 and TRBJ2-1; 9 positions agree with TRBD2. The CDR3 loop spans 17 amino acids. Trimming at V came to 0 bases and at J to 4 bases, leaving 8 bases not matched to a gene. The germline V gene encodes CDR1 SGHNT and CDR2 YYREEE (reference sequence). CDR3 residues: CASSLEVRLAGYNEQFF. The CDR3 nucleotides read TGTGCCAGCAGCTTGGAGGTGCGTCTAGCGGGATACAATGAGCAGTTCTTC.

This sequence joins TRBV4-3 and TRBJ1-4; possible D gene TRBD1, 6 bases. CDR1 and CDR2 (germline): LGHNA, YSLEER. This CDR3 contains 11 residues. Trimming shortened V by 4 bases and J by 11 bases, and 8 bases separated the two germline ends. CDR3 amino acids: CASSLTGKLFF. In nucleotides, the CDR3 is TGCGCCAGCAGCCTTACAGGGAAACTGTTTTTT.

This chain uses TRBV10-3 with TRBJ2-1, with 8 bases fitting TRBD2. J gave up 2 bases and V 4 bases, and 4 bases lay outside the gene matches. The CDR3 runs 15 residues. Germline V gene sequence: CDR1 ENHRY, CDR2 SYGVKD. The CDR3 DNA follows: TGTGCCATCAGTGCGACTAGCGATGCCTACAATGAGCAGTTCTTC. Translated, it gives CAISATSDAYNEQFF.

V is TRBV13 and J is TRBJ1-5; D is unclear. The V end was cut by 4 bases, the J end by 0 bases, with 16 bases between. Germline CDR1 and CDR2: PRHDT and FYEKMQ (reference sequence). This CDR3 is 17 amino acids long. The CDR3 sequence: CASSSRWALTSNQPQHF. Here the CDR3 DNA reads TGTGCCAGCAGCTCACGATGGGCTTTAACTAGCAATCAGCCCCAGCATTTT.

The V gene is TRBV4-1, the J gene TRBJ2-3, with TRBD2 matching over 8 bases. The CDR3 has 19 residues. The germline gives CDR1 MGHRA, CDR2 YSYEKL. The trim removed 0 bases at V and 2 bases at J, leaving 13 bases unmatched. CDR3 in DNA: TGCGCCAGCAGCCAAGACCTCGTGCCGAGCGGGAGACCCACAGATACGCAGTATTTT. As protein: CASSQDLVPSGRPTDTQYF.

V gene TRBV7-8 combines with J gene TRBJ1-1; 9 nucleotides align to TRBD1. This CDR3 contains 14 residues. The V and J ends lost 5 bases and 6 bases, in that order; junction bases with no gene match: 7. Germline values: CDR1 SGHVS, CDR2 FQNEAQ. The CDR3 bases are TGTGCCAGCAGCGACAGGGGGTCGGAACCTGAAGCTTTCTTT. Encoded protein: CASSDRGSEPEAFF. Based on the CDR3 plus reference TRBV7-8 and TRBJ1-1, the full variable domain is GAGVSQSPRYKVAKRGQDVALRCDPISGHVSLFWYQQALGQGPEFLTYFQNEAQLDKSGLPSDRFFAERPEGSVSTLKIQRTQQEDSAVYLCASSDRGSEPEAFFGQGTRLTVV.

The CDR3 coding sequence is TGTGCCTTGAATACAGGGAGCTCCTACGAGCAGTACTTC. Residues: CALNTGSSYEQYF. The J gene is TRBJ2-7, the V gene TRBV30, with D perhaps matching TRBD1 (6 bases). Trimming stripped 7 bases from V and 0 bases from J, with 13 bases between. Germline CDR1 and CDR2: GTSNPN and SVGIG (reference sequence). This CDR3 spans 13 amino acids.

This clone was counted many times. The chain carries TRBV12-3 or TRBV12-4 and TRBJ1-5; possible D gene TRBD1, 6 bases. Trimming pared 4 bases from V and 5 bases from J, leaving 9 bases between. CDR3 size: 13 residues. The CDR3 region is CASSSGAYQPQHF. CDR3 sequence (DNA): TGTGCCAGCAGTTCAGGGGCTTATCAGCCCCAGCATTTT.

V is TRBV10-3 and J is TRBJ1-3; D ambiguous. The CDR3 totals 16 residues. V lost 6 bases, J lost 2 bases, and 17 bases lay in between. CDR1 ENHRY and CDR2 SYGVKD come from the germline V gene. For the CDR3, the DNA is TGTGCCATCAGACCTACATCCGGGCGGGCTGGAAACACCATATATTTT. It yields the protein CAIRPTSGRAGNTIYF.

The V and J genes are TRBV7-9 and TRBJ1-6; D is undetermined. V gave up 5 bases and J gave up 0 bases, with 14 bases separating them. The CDR3 spans 17 residues. In germline, CDR1 is SEHNR, CDR2 FQNEAQ (reference sequence). CDR3 loop: CASSARRSSSYNSPLHF. CDR3 bases: TGTGCCAGCAGCGCCCGTAGAAGCAGCTCCTATAATTCACCCCTCCACTTT.